A single sample gave rise to the 24 T cell receptor beta chains below, sequenced in a study of T cell repertoires in ileal Crohn's disease. Documented time point: neoterminal ileum biopsy at postoperative endoscopy, about 6 months after surgery. Data came from immunoSEQ multiplex PCR; TCRdb stores just in-frame clones and leaves some out. The table shows roughly 62,000 clones, with roughly 91% occurring only once. The specimen was ileal tissue. All receptors come from an adult with Crohn's disease.

V usage is TRBV28 and J usage is TRBJ1-2, with D unclear. V lost 3 bases, J lost 8 bases, and 10 bases lay in between. The CDR3 loop spans 12 amino acids. Germline CDR1 is MDHEN and CDR2 is SYDVKM. The CDR3 sequence is CASSFPPGGYTF. The CDR3 DNA reads as TGTGCCAGCAGTTTCCCACCGGGAGGCTACACCTTC.

This rearrangement joins TRBV11-3 to TRBJ2-5, with D possibly TRBD2 on 6 matching bases. The length of the CDR3 is 13 residues. Trimming took off 3 bases at V and 4 bases at J, with 9 bases between the two ends. Looked up from germline, CDR1 is SGHNT and CDR2 is YENEEA. CDR3 sequence reads: CASSFIGGETQYF. CDR3 sequence (DNA): TGTGCCAGCAGCTTTATCGGGGGAGAGACCCAGTACTTC.

This clone has a handful of counts. This chain uses TRBV9 with TRBJ1-2; D is undetermined. V was clipped by 3 bases and J by 5 bases, with 17 bases between them. Germline V gene data show CDR1 as SGDLS and CDR2 as YYNGEE. The CDR3 runs 15 residues. Here the CDR3 DNA reads TGTGCCAGCAGCGCCCCCGGCAGCCCTAGTTATGGCTACACCTTC. The encoded protein is CASSAPGSPSYGYTF.

The chain links TRBV5-1 to TRBJ1-5, with no clear D. This CDR3 comprises 15 residues. The V end lost 5 bases, the J end lost 4 bases, and 16 bases lay between the germline ends. The germline CDR1 and CDR2 sequences are SGHRS and YFSETQ. CDR3 loop: CASSPSVGGNQPQHF. CDR3 nucleotides: TGCGCCAGCAGTCCTAGTGTCGGAGGGAATCAGCCCCAGCATTTT.

Only one count was recorded for this clone. V gene TRBV6-5 combines with J gene TRBJ2-2; a possible D gene is TRBD2 (6 bases). This CDR3 is built from 16 residues. CDR1 MNHEY and CDR2 SVGAGI come from the germline V gene. The V and J ends lost 1 base and 5 bases respectively, with 14 bases between them. Here the CDR3 reads CASSYFGGLRTGELFF. Written as DNA, the CDR3 is TGTGCCAGCAGTTACTTCGGGGGTCTTCGAACCGGGGAGCTGTTTTTT.

The rearrangement uses TRBV7-2 and TRBJ1-5; 11 bases align to TRBD1. Germline CDR1 is SGHTA and CDR2 is FQGNSA. After removal of 5 bases from V and 4 bases from J, the junction contained 1 base not matched to a gene. This CDR3 contains 14 residues. The CDR3 here is CASSRDRGNQPQHF. The CDR3 nucleotides are TGTGCCAGCAGCCGGGACAGGGGGAATCAGCCCCAGCATTTT.

The rearrangement links TRBV10-3 to TRBJ1-2; possible D gene TRBD1, 5 bases. Trimming took 6 bases from V and 2 from J, leaving 10 bases between them. The CDR3 is made up of 13 amino acids. Germline V gives CDR1 ENHRY, CDR2 SYGVKD. The CDR3 DNA sequence: TGTGCCATCAGCGCTGCAGGGAACTATGGCTACACCTTC. It translates to CAISAAGNYGYTF.

CDR3 amino acids: CASSTTNQVGTYNEQFF. Written as DNA, the CDR3 is TGTGCCAGCAGCACAACCAACCAGGTGGGGACTTACAATGAGCAGTTCTTC. V is TRBV11-3 and J is TRBJ2-1; D perhaps matches TRBD2 (6 bases). V was cut by 5 bases and J by 4 bases, with 21 bases left in between. Germline V CDR1 and CDR2: SGHNT, YENEEA. The CDR3 totals 17 residues. Using reference TRBV11-3 and TRBJ2-1 for the parts outside the CDR3, the full variable domain is EAGVVQSPRYKIIEKKQPVAFWCNPISGHNTLYWYLQNLGQGPELLIRYENEEAVDDSQLPKDRFSAERLKGVDSTLKIQPAELGDSAVYLCASSTTNQVGTYNEQFFGPGTRLTVL.

Here the CDR3 reads CASSIRGGLVPQHF. The CDR3 bases are TGTGCCAGTAGTATTCGGGGAGGTCTAGTTCCCCAGCATTTT. This sequence joins TRBV19 and TRBJ1-5; D remains ambiguous. Trimming shortened V by 3 bases and J by 10 bases, and 16 bases separated the two germline ends. The CDR3 extends over 14 amino acids. Germline-derived CDR1 and CDR2 are LNHDA and SQIVND (reference sequence).

The chain carries TRBV30 and TRBJ1-1; D gene ambiguous. The germline V gene encodes CDR1 GTSNPN and CDR2 SVGIG (reference sequence). Trimming cost V 8 bases and J 11 bases, with 18 bases left between them. The CDR3 loop spans 11 amino acids. The DNA for the CDR3 is TGTGCCCGCAACCATCGGGATGGGGCTTTCTTT. Protein product: CARNHRDGAFF. Full variable domain (remainder filled in from reference TRBV30 and TRBJ1-1): SQTIHQWPATLVQPVGSPLSLECTVEGTSNPNLYWYRQAAGRGLQLLFYSVGIGQISSEVPQNLSASRPQDRQFILSSKKLLLSDSGFYLCARNHRDGAFFGQGTRLTVV.

V and J are TRBV5-1 and TRBJ2-5; TRBD1 is a possible D gene (5 bases). CDR1 and CDR2 from the germline V gene are SGHRS and YFSETQ. V lost 0 bases, J lost 5 bases, and 5 bases lay in between. CDR3 length: 12 residues. CDR3 protein: CASSLEGETQYF. CDR3 coding DNA: TGCGCCAGCAGCTTGGAGGGGGAGACCCAGTACTTC.

This clone was observed once. This chain links TRBV9 with TRBJ1-6; the D gene is possibly TRBD1 (5 bases). Germline loops: CDR1 SGDLS, CDR2 YYNGEE. Trimming took off 2 bases at V and 7 bases at J, with 13 bases between the two ends. CDR3 size: 15 residues. CDR3 DNA sequence: TGTGCCAGCAGCGTCCTGGGGGGTGCAAATTCACCCCTCCACTTT. This encodes CASSVLGGANSPLHF.

The V gene is TRBV16, the J gene TRBJ2-7; 8 nucleotides align to TRBD1. The junction had 1 base not matched to a gene; V was cut back by 3 bases and J by 3 bases. Germline lookup yields CDR1 KGHSY and CDR2 FQNENV. This CDR3 is 13 amino acids long. The CDR3 is CASSQGTGYEQYV. The CDR3 DNA is TGTGCCAGCAGCCAGGGGACAGGCTACGAGCAGTACGTC.

The chain recombines TRBV18 with TRBJ2-1; 10 positions agree with TRBD2. Germline-derived CDR1 and CDR2 are KGHSH and LQKENI. With 6 bases clipped from V and 9 bases from J, the junction kept 11 bases outside the gene matches. CDR3 length: 15 residues. The CDR3 is CASSASSGRIGEQFF. The CDR3 DNA follows: TGTGCCAGCTCGGCGTCTAGCGGGAGAATCGGTGAGCAGTTCTTC.

The chain joins TRBV7-2 to TRBJ2-5; 8 bases are shared with TRBD2. The CDR3 length is 16 residues. CDR1 is SGHTA and CDR2 is FQGNSA in the germline V gene. The trim removed 0 bases at V and 5 bases at J, leaving 8 bases unmatched. The CDR3 DNA follows: TGTGCCAGCAGCTTAGCGATTAGCGGGATATCGGAGACCCAGTACTTC. This translates into CASSLAISGISETQYF.

The genes are TRBV7-2 and TRBJ2-5; D perhaps matches TRBD2 (5 bases). V lost 5 bases to trimming and J lost 3 bases, with 16 bases between them. The germline V gene encodes CDR1 SGHTA and CDR2 FQGNSA. The CDR3 is made up of 15 amino acids. This CDR3 is CASSQSSGDEETQYF. In DNA form, the CDR3 reads TGTGCCAGCAGCCAATCGTCCGGGGATGAAGAGACCCAGTACTTC.

V gene TRBV11-2 combines with J gene TRBJ1-6; 11 bases align to TRBD1. The length of the CDR3 is 15 residues. Trimming removed 3 bases from V and 11 bases from J; junction bases left unmatched: 6. Per germline, CDR1 SGHAT and CDR2 FQNNGV. The CDR3 DNA sequence: TGTGCCAGCAGCTTTTTTGGGACAGGGGGTCCACCCCTCCACTTT. Translation gives CASSFFGTGGPPLHF.

The chain joins TRBV18 to TRBJ1-2; 7 nucleotides align to TRBD1. CDR1 is KGHSH and CDR2 is LQKENI in the germline V gene. After removal of 4 bases from V and 5 bases from J, the junction contained 16 bases not matched to a gene. CDR3 length: 17 residues. For the CDR3, the DNA is TGTGCCAGCTCACTCGACAGGGTACCTCGCCGTAGGTATGGCTACACCTTC. It specifies CASSLDRVPRRRYGYTF.

The chain couples TRBV4-1 to TRBJ2-1; D may be TRBD1 (7 bases). Germline V CDR1 and CDR2: MGHRA, YSYEKL. Between the trimmed V and J ends, which lost 5 bases and 8 bases, there was a span of 19 bases. The CDR3 runs to 15 residues. This CDR3 is CASSLQIQGRYEQFF. CDR3 nucleotide sequence: TGCGCCAGCAGCTTACAAATACAGGGGAGGTATGAGCAGTTCTTC.

The rearrangement joins TRBV28 to TRBJ1-1, with a possible D match to TRBD1 (5 bases). The CDR3 is 12 amino acids. Trimming left V 10 bases short and J 1 base short, with 10 bases between. Germline values: CDR1 MDHEN, CDR2 SYDVKM. CDR3 nucleotide sequence: TGTGCCACCTTTCAGGGGAACACTGAAGCTTTCTTT. Protein sequence: CATFQGNTEAFF. The variable domain in full, completed from reference TRBV28 and TRBJ1-1, reads DVKVTQSSRYLVKRTGEKVFLECVQDMDHENMFWYRQDPGLGLRLIYFSYDVKMKEKGDIPEGYSVSREKKERFSLILESASTNQTSMYLCATFQGNTEAFFGQGTRLTVV.

The chain joins TRBV5-6 to TRBJ2-3; TRBD1 might be the D (6 bases). Germline V gene lookup returns CDR1 SGHDT and CDR2 YYEEEE. The V gene lost 2 bases and the J gene lost 5 bases, with 15 bases spanning the gap. The CDR3 consists of 15 residues. The CDR3 spells CASSFKTGLGDTQYF. The CDR3 nucleotides read TGTGCCAGCAGCTTTAAGACAGGTCTGGGAGATACGCAGTATTTT.

The rearrangement joins TRBV4-1 to TRBJ2-5; no firm D call. V was clipped by 0 bases and J by 4 bases, with 9 bases between them. The CDR3 sequence is 14 residues long. CDR1 is MGHRA, CDR2 YSYEKL, per germline. CDR3 sequence: CASSQEPVIETQYF. Here the CDR3 DNA reads TGCGCCAGCAGCCAAGAACCGGTAATAGAGACCCAGTACTTC.

The chain combines TRBV6-4 with TRBJ2-1, with 11 bases identical to TRBD2. Trimming cost V 9 bases and J 5 bases; bases outside gene matches: 9. The CDR3 sequence is 15 residues long. CDR1 is MRHNA, CDR2 SNTAGT, per germline. The CDR3, as DNA: TGTGCCAGAGTTGGGGTAGCGGGAGGGGACAATGAGCAGTTCTTC. It yields the protein CARVGVAGGDNEQFF.

The chain employs TRBV7-6 and TRBJ2-7; 7 positions agree with TRBD2. The V gene end was trimmed by 3 bases and the J gene end by 5 bases; junction bases not matched to a gene: 7. CDR1 SGHVS and CDR2 FNYEAQ come from the germline V gene. This CDR3 has 14 residues. This CDR3 reads CASSFGGESDEQYV. The CDR3 DNA follows: TGTGCCAGCAGCTTTGGGGGGGAATCTGACGAGCAGTACGTC.